A selection of T cell receptor beta chains follows, all from one sample in a study of blood T cell repertoires in COVID-19. Measured with immunoSEQ multiplex PCR; TCRdb has only the in-frame clones, and not every one. The sample contains about 190,000 clones, about 77% of which appear only once. Specimen: peripheral blood. Receptor source: an elderly woman with active or convalescent COVID-19. Both conserved end residues are trimmed from each CDR3. The D gene is left open where the match is weak. Clone size is shown for a subset of rows, as once, few, many or a class of expanded clone.

cdr3_aa: ASSFGTSGGLGTQY
v_call: TRBV2
clone_size: .
cdr3_length: 14
d_call: TRBD2

cdr3_aa: ASSFRQGYNSPLH
v_call: TRBV11-2
clone_size: .
cdr3_length: 13
d_call: .

cdr3_aa: ASSVGGLGTDTQY
v_call: TRBV9
clone_size: few
cdr3_length: 13
d_call: .

cdr3_aa: ASSLRGMTPDTQY
v_call: TRBV7-9
clone_size: .
cdr3_length: 13
d_call: .

cdr3_aa: ASSTQTGLNGYT
v_call: TRBV9
clone_size: .
cdr3_length: 12
d_call: TRBD1

cdr3_aa: ASSHDPGKLF
v_call: TRBV3-1/TRBV3-2
clone_size: .
cdr3_length: 10
d_call: .

cdr3_aa: ASRPGHATNEKLF
v_call: TRBV7-9
clone_size: .
cdr3_length: 13
d_call: .

cdr3_aa: ASSLGTGWDTQY
v_call: TRBV7-8
clone_size: .
cdr3_length: 12
d_call: .

cdr3_aa: AWSVRYGEGVH
v_call: TRBV30
clone_size: .
cdr3_length: 11
d_call: .

cdr3_aa: ASRPGGQTEQF
v_call: TRBV12-3/TRBV12-4
clone_size: .
cdr3_length: 11
d_call: TRBD2

cdr3_aa: ASSLLAPNYGYT
v_call: TRBV7-2
clone_size: .
cdr3_length: 12
d_call: .

cdr3_aa: SVEDRVGDTEAF
v_call: TRBV29-1
clone_size: .
cdr3_length: 12
d_call: .

cdr3_aa: ASSPEGVRTTRTDTQY
v_call: TRBV18
clone_size: .
cdr3_length: 16
d_call: .

cdr3_aa: ASSDLGVERQF
v_call: TRBV10-2
clone_size: .
cdr3_length: 11
d_call: .

cdr3_aa: ASSPTRTTWTSGGPQETQY
v_call: TRBV18
clone_size: .
cdr3_length: 19
d_call: TRBD2

cdr3_aa: ASSQDMQARNYGYT
v_call: TRBV4-2
clone_size: .
cdr3_length: 14
d_call: .

cdr3_aa: ASSPGGSNTEAF
v_call: TRBV10-2
clone_size: .
cdr3_length: 12
d_call: .

cdr3_aa: ASSSDRGEQY
v_call: TRBV2
clone_size: .
cdr3_length: 10
d_call: TRBD1

cdr3_aa: ASIQTTGLSYT
v_call: TRBV16
clone_size: .
cdr3_length: 11
d_call: TRBD1

cdr3_aa: ASSTDRDTGELF
v_call: TRBV11-2
clone_size: few
cdr3_length: 12
d_call: TRBD1

cdr3_aa: ASSPTTLQTGEKLF
v_call: TRBV5-6
clone_size: .
cdr3_length: 14
d_call: .

cdr3_aa: ASSLRDRGYALDYGYT
v_call: TRBV4-1
clone_size: .
cdr3_length: 16
d_call: TRBD1

cdr3_aa: ASSPRGGGNTEAF
v_call: TRBV28
clone_size: few
cdr3_length: 13
d_call: .

cdr3_aa: ASSSSQGRFGYT
v_call: TRBV11-2
clone_size: .
cdr3_length: 12
d_call: .